Listed below are T cell receptor beta chains from one sample, sequenced in a study of OX40 agonist ivuxolimab in advanced cancers. Sequencing used immunoSEQ multiplex PCR; TCRdb keeps in-frame clones, though not all of them. The sample shows more than 25,000 clones, about 82% of them seen only once. The material sequenced was CD4+ or CD8+ T cells sorted from blood, taken in a trial of the OX40 agonist ivuxolimab. These receptors were collected from an adult with an advanced solid tumor such as melanoma, head and neck, liver or kidney cancer. The CDR3 runs from the conserved cysteine through the conserved F or W. The D gene is left open where the match is weak. Rows give clone size only sometimes, using once, few, many, or a class for an expanded clone.

>.|TRBV6-5|.|TRBJ1-2
TGTGCCAGCAGTTACGCCCGTGGGGGAGGCTATGGCTACACCTTC
CASSYARGGGYGYTF
>.|TRBV19|.|TRBJ1-1
TGTGCCAGTAGTATGGGTGGGACCACTGAAGCTTTCTTT
CASSMGGTTEAFF
>.|TRBV5-4|TRBD2|TRBJ2-2
TGTGCCAGCAGCCTGGGACTAGCGGGAGGGAGCACCGGGGAGCTGTTTTTT
CASSLGLAGGSTGELFF
>.|TRBV28|.|TRBJ2-7
TGTGCCAGCAGCCAGGGTAGGGTCTCCTACGAGCAGTACTTC
CASSQGRVSYEQYF
>.|TRBV27|TRBD1|TRBJ1-5
TGTGCCAGCAGTGCCCGGGACAGGGATCAGCCCCAGCATTTT
CASSARDRDQPQHF
>few|TRBV6-5|TRBD1|TRBJ2-7
TGTGCCAGCAGTTACCGGACAGGTGACTACGAGCAGTACTTC
CASSYRTGDYEQYF
>.|TRBV28|.|TRBJ2-2
TGTGCCAGCAGTCATCAAGCGGATCATACCGGGGAGCTGTTTTTT
CASSHQADHTGELFF
>.|TRBV11-2|.|TRBJ2-1
TGTGCCAGCAGCCTACCCGGGACTCGCTACAATGAGCAGTTCTTC
CASSLPGTRYNEQFF
>.|TRBV5-1|.|TRBJ2-7
TGCGCCAGCAGCCCGACTCCGGGGAGCAACGAGCAGTACTTC
CASSPTPGSNEQYF
>.|TRBV5-5|.|TRBJ2-5
TGTGCCAGCAGCTTGGAGGGGGGTTTAGAGACCCAGTACTTC
CASSLEGGLETQYF
>.|TRBV5-6|TRBD2|TRBJ2-1
TGTGCCAGCAGCACCGGGACTAGCGGGTCCCGAGAGCAGTTCTTC
CASSTGTSGSREQFF
>few|TRBV10-2|.|TRBJ1-1
TGCGCCAGCAGAGAGGGGGGGGCCGGGAACACTGAAGCTTTCTTT
CASREGGAGNTEAFF
>.|TRBV7-9|TRBD1|TRBJ1-2
TGTGCCAGCAGCTTAGCCGAAGAGGGGGCGGACTATGGCTACACCTTC
CASSLAEEGADYGYTF
>.|TRBV6-4|.|TRBJ1-1
TGTGCCAGCAGTGACGGGGCGAACACTGAAGCTTTCTTT
CASSDGANTEAFF
>.|TRBV7-9|TRBD2|TRBJ2-7
TGTGCCAGCAGCTTCCTAGCGGGAGTGGGCGACGAGCAGTACTTC
CASSFLAGVGDEQYF
>.|TRBV5-8|.|TRBJ1-1
TGTGCCAGCAGCTTGGAAGGGGGGGAACCAGTGAACACTGAAGCTTTCTTT
CASSLEGGEPVNTEAFF
>.|TRBV4-1|.|TRBJ2-3
TGCGCCAGCAGCAAAAGGGGTGGGGGGATCACAGATACGCAGTATTTT
CASSKRGGGITDTQYF
>once|TRBV11-2|.|TRBJ1-4
TGTGCCAGCAGCTCCAGCTTCGCAACTAATGAAAAACTGTTTTTT
CASSSSFATNEKLFF
>.|TRBV7-2|.|TRBJ2-5
TGTGCCAGCAGCGTCGGTTCTAATCAAGAGACCCAGTACTTC
CASSVGSNQETQYF
>.|TRBV6-1|TRBD2|TRBJ2-7
TGTGCCAGCTCTGAAAGCGGGAGGGTCGAGCAGTACTTC
CASSESGRVEQYF
>.|TRBV7-3|TRBD2|TRBJ2-1
TGTGCCAGCAGCCGCGGACTAGCGGACCACAGCTCCTACAATGAGCAGTTCTTC
CASSRGLADHSSYNEQFF
>medium-sized|TRBV5-1|TRBD1|TRBJ1-1
TGCGCCAGCAGCTTGGCAGGGGGCTATGCTGGGGCTTTCTTT
CASSLAGGYAGAFF
>few|TRBV4-2|TRBD2|TRBJ2-1
TGTGCCAGCAGCTTGGGCGCGGGAGGGCCCTACAATGAGCAGTTCTTC
CASSLGAGGPYNEQFF
>.|TRBV28|.|TRBJ1-6
TGTGCCACCGCTAGGGGTAGCTCCTATAATTCACCCCTCCACTTT
CATARGSSYNSPLHF
>.|TRBV18|TRBD1|TRBJ2-3
TGTGCCAGCTCACATCCCGGGACAGGGGGCGCCGGCACAGATACGCAGTATTTT
CASSHPGTGGAGTDTQYF
>.|TRBV9|.|TRBJ1-4
TGTGCCAGCAGCGTAGACAGGGAAGATAATGAAAAACTGTTTTTT
CASSVDREDNEKLFF
>.|TRBV10-3|.|TRBJ2-7
TGTGCCATCAGTGAGTGGGGGGATTCCTACGAGCAGTACTTC
CAISEWGDSYEQYF
>.|TRBV11-1|.|TRBJ2-7
TGTGCCAGCAGCTTCGCGATAGGGTACGAGCAGTACTTC
CASSFAIGYEQYF
>.|TRBV6-5|TRBD1|TRBJ2-7
TGTGCCAGCAGGTACCGGGACAGGGGGAACGAGCAGTACTTC
CASRYRDRGNEQYF
>.|TRBV6-5|.|TRBJ2-7
TGTGCCAGCAGTTACGGGGCAGAAAACTACGAGCAGTACTTC
CASSYGAENYEQYF
>.|TRBV5-6|TRBD2|TRBJ2-7
TGTGCCAGCAGCCCGGGACTAGCGGGAAGACGATCCTACGAGCAGTACTTC
CASSPGLAGRRSYEQYF
>.|TRBV7-3|TRBD2|TRBJ2-3
TGTGCCAGCAGCTCGCGGACTAGCGGGAGGGCCACAGATACGCAGTATTTT
CASSSRTSGRATDTQYF
>.|TRBV28|TRBD2|TRBJ2-4
TGTGCCAGCAGTTCAGAGACTAGCGTATCCAAAAACATTCAGTACTTC
CASSSETSVSKNIQYF
>.|TRBV7-6|TRBD1|TRBJ2-2
TGTGCCAGCAGCTCAGGGGGCCTCGGCGGGGAGCTGTTTTTT
CASSSGGLGGELFF
>.|TRBV2|.|TRBJ2-7
TGTGCCAGCAAGGGCGGACCCTACGAGCAGTACTTC
CASKGGPYEQYF
>.|TRBV10-3|TRBD2|TRBJ2-7
TGTGCCATCAGTGAGAAGCGGGACTCCTACGAGCAGTACTTC
CAISEKRDSYEQYF
>.|TRBV7-9|.|TRBJ1-1
TGTGCCAGCAGCAGGCATGGGTTAACTGAAGCTTTCTTT
CASSRHGLTEAFF
>.|TRBV30|TRBD2|TRBJ2-2
TGTGCCTGGACTAAGGGGGGACTAGCGGGCACCGGGGAGCTGTTTTTT
CAWTKGGLAGTGELFF
>.|TRBV7-9|.|TRBJ2-3
TGTGCCAGCAGCTTCAGTGACAGGTACACAGATACGCAGTATTTT
CASSFSDRYTDTQYF
>once|TRBV19|TRBD1|TRBJ2-7
TGTGCCAGTACTGTTGGGACAGGAGACTACGAGCAGTACTTC
CASTVGTGDYEQYF
>.|TRBV11-3|TRBD2|TRBJ2-1
TGTGCCAGCAGCCCGGGGTGGGGAGGGGTAAATGAGCAGTTCTTC
CASSPGWGGVNEQFF
>.|TRBV4-1|.|TRBJ2-1
TGCGCCAGCAGCCAAGATAGAGGGTCCGACAATGAGCAGTTCTTC
CASSQDRGSDNEQFF
>.|TRBV9|TRBD2|TRBJ2-3
TGTGCCAGCAGCGGCTCCGGTTTTAGCGGGAGAACAGATACGCAGTATTTT
CASSGSGFSGRTDTQYF
>.|TRBV30|.|TRBJ1-3
TGTGCCTTCAAGGGACAATTCTCTGGAAACACCATATATTTT
CAFKGQFSGNTIYF
>.|TRBV11-2|.|TRBJ2-2
TGTGCCAGCAGCTTCGGGCAAATGGGGTACACCGGGGAGCTGTTTTTT
CASSFGQMGYTGELFF
>few|TRBV7-9|TRBD1|TRBJ2-1
TGTGCCAGCAATTCCCCGGGACAGGGAATAGATAATGAGCAGTTCTTC
CASNSPGQGIDNEQFF
>.|TRBV6-5|.|TRBJ2-3
TGTGCCAGCAGTTTCGGACTTCGAAGCACAGATACGCAGTATTTT
CASSFGLRSTDTQYF
>.|TRBV15|TRBD2|TRBJ2-1
TGTGCCACCAGCAGAGATCTAGCGGGAGCCAGCAATGAGCAGTTCTTC
CATSRDLAGASNEQFF
>.|TRBV4-2|.|TRBJ1-4
TGTGCCAGCAGCCAGAGGGAGGCAGGGGATGAAAAACTGTTTTTT
CASSQREAGDEKLFF
>.|TRBV4-1|.|TRBJ2-2
TGCGCCAGCAGCCAAGAACAGGACTGGGGGGCCGGGGAGCTGTTTTTT
CASSQEQDWGAGELFF
>.|TRBV13|.|TRBJ2-1
TGTGCCAGCAGCTCTACAGGGTCCGATGAGCAGTTCTTC
CASSSTGSDEQFF
>few|TRBV6-5|.|TRBJ1-5
TGTGCCAGCAGTTGGGGGGCCGGCAATCAGCCCCAGCATTTT
CASSWGAGNQPQHF
>.|TRBV6-4|.|TRBJ2-3
TGTGCCAGCAGTGACTCTGGGGGCAGGGGCACAGATACGCAGTATTTT
CASSDSGGRGTDTQYF
>.|TRBV5-1|.|TRBJ2-7
TGTGCCAGCAGCTTGGTTTCTAGTTACGAGCAGTACTTC
CASSLVSSYEQYF
>.|TRBV27|.|TRBJ2-7
TGTGCCAGCAGCCCCGGGACCCGCGAGCAGTACTTC
CASSPGTREQYF
>.|TRBV2|.|TRBJ1-2
TGTGCCAGCAGTGTTAGGGTCCATAACTATGGCTACACCTTC
CASSVRVHNYGYTF
>.|TRBV2|.|TRBJ1-2
TGTGCCAGCAGTGGGTCCGGGCCCAACTATGGCTACACCTTC
CASSGSGPNYGYTF